A single sample gave rise to the 29 T cell receptor beta chains below, sequenced in a study of T cell responses to AZD1222 COVID-19 vaccine. Profiling relied on immunoSEQ multiplex PCR, and the TCRdb table lists in-frame clones only, not all of them. The sample consists of around 140,000 clones, around 90% of them appearing once. Specimen: peripheral blood, collected 28 days after the second dose of the MenACWY control vaccine. Receptors were obtained from an adult who received the MenACWY meningococcal vaccine as a control.

This clone appeared a few times. Relative to the germline gene, one junction end is altered; a read error may explain this. The chain has TRBV7-7 and TRBJ2-1; 9 nucleotides align to TRBD1. Germline CDR1 and CDR2: SSHAT and FNYEAQ (reference sequence). This CDR3 has 14 amino acids. CDR3 coding DNA: TGTGCTAGCAGCTTACACAGGGGGCAGGGTGAGCAGTTCTTC. It codes for CASSLHRGQGEQFF. Variable domain in full (rest from reference TRBV7-7 and TRBJ2-1): GAGVSQSPRYKVTKRGQDVTLRCDPISSHATLYWYQQALGQGPEFLTYFNYEAQPDKSGLPSDRFSAERPEGSISTLTIQRTEQRDSAMYRCASSLHRGQGEQFFGPGTRLTVL.

This clone has only a few counts. The genes are TRBV6-4 and TRBJ1-1; TRBD1 aligns across 9 bases. CDR1 MRHNA and CDR2 SNTAGT come from the germline V gene. This CDR3 spans 15 amino acids. Trimming removed 0 bases from V and 7 bases from J; junction bases left unmatched: 6. CDR3 region: CASSDSPQGASEAFF. The CDR3, as DNA: TGTGCCAGCAGTGACTCCCCACAGGGGGCAAGTGAAGCTTTCTTT.

The chain couples TRBV7-6 to TRBJ2-7; 13 bases align to TRBD2. The CDR3 extends over 16 amino acids. The germline CDR1 and CDR2 sequences are SGHVS and FNYEAQ. Trimming removed 4 bases from V and 6 bases from J; junction bases left unmatched: 9. The CDR3: CASSSRTSGRIVEQYF. The CDR3 coding sequence is TGTGCCAGCAGCTCCCGGACTAGCGGGAGAATAGTCGAGCAGTACTTC.

The chain carries TRBV2 and TRBJ2-7; D possibly matches TRBD1 or TRBD2 (5 bases each). CDR1 SNHLY and CDR2 FYNNEI come from the germline V gene. V dropped 7 bases and J dropped 3 bases, with 16 bases sitting between them. This CDR3 contains 14 residues. The CDR3 reads CASIRGAAGYEQYF. The CDR3 DNA follows: TGTGCCAGCATTAGAGGGGCGGCCGGCTACGAGCAGTACTTC.

V usage is TRBV5-1 and J usage is TRBJ2-1, with 11 bases identical to TRBD2. Germline trimming cut 0 bases from V and 0 bases from J; bases unmatched to any gene: 8. The CDR3 covers 19 residues. Germline-derived CDR1 and CDR2 are SGHRS and YFSETQ. This chain's CDR3 is CASSLVPSGGPRSYNEQFF. The DNA of the CDR3 is TGCGCCAGCAGCTTGGTCCCTAGCGGGGGGCCCCGCTCCTACAATGAGCAGTTCTTC.

The chain has TRBV12-3 or TRBV12-4 and TRBJ2-3; tentatively, D is TRBD1 (5 bases). Trimming pared 6 bases from V and 4 bases from J, leaving 11 bases between. The CDR3 is 13 residues long. The CDR3 reads CASRVRGPDTQYF. CDR3 nucleotide sequence: TGTGCCAGCAGGGTAAGGGGTCCAGATACGCAGTATTTT.

The genes are TRBV15 and TRBJ2-7; no clear D. Germline V lookup: CDR1 LNHNV, CDR2 YYDKDF (reference sequence). This CDR3 is 13 amino acids long. Between the trimmed V and J ends, which lost 3 bases and 3 bases, there was a span of 9 bases. The CDR3 reads CATSRGYDYEQYF. CDR3 sequence (DNA): TGTGCCACCAGCAGGGGATACGACTACGAGCAGTACTTC.

The genes are TRBV18 and TRBJ1-2; 7 bases agree with TRBD1. Germline-derived CDR1 and CDR2 are KGHSH and LQKENI. This CDR3 is built from 13 residues. The trim removed 4 bases at V and 3 bases at J, leaving 2 bases unmatched. CDR3 nucleotide sequence: TGTGCCAGCTCACTCGGGACAGACTATGGCTACACCTTC. This codes for CASSLGTDYGYTF.

The J gene is TRBJ2-1, the V gene TRBV12-3 or TRBV12-4; TRBD1 might be the D (6 bases). The CDR3 covers 13 residues. Trimming left V 6 bases short and J 11 bases short, with 17 bases between. The CDR3 loop reads CASRIGTLGQQFF. CDR3 nucleotide sequence: TGTGCCAGCAGAATAGGGACACTCGGACAGCAGTTCTTC.

The genes are TRBV25-1 and TRBJ1-6; TRBD1 matches 11 bases. This CDR3 contains 16 residues. V trimming: 1 base; J trimming: 9 bases; junction bases outside the gene matches: 5. Germline V lookup: CDR1 MGHDK, CDR2 SYGVNS. In nucleotides, the CDR3 is TGTGCCAGCAGTGAATTTAGGACAGGGGGCTTTTCACCCCTCCACTTT. This translates into CASSEFRTGGFSPLHF.

This clone was seen a few times. V is TRBV2 and J is TRBJ2-2; 8 nucleotides line up with TRBD2. Germline trimming cut 7 bases from V and 6 bases from J; bases unmatched to any gene: 7. This CDR3 region has 14 residues. Germline CDR1 and CDR2: SNHLY and FYNNEI. The CDR3 reads CASNGGLGAGELFF. In nucleotides, the CDR3 is TGTGCCAGCAACGGGGGACTAGGGGCCGGGGAGCTGTTTTTT.

The V call is TRBV2, the J call TRBJ2-3; possibly TRBD2 for D (5 bases). The CDR3 is 15 residues long. The V gene's germline CDR1 is SNHLY and CDR2 FYNNEI. Trimming removed 7 bases at V and 2 bases at J, with 16 bases between. The chain's CDR3 is CASTSSGRFTDTQYF. In DNA form, the CDR3 reads TGTGCCAGCACCTCAAGCGGACGGTTCACAGATACGCAGTATTTT.

This chain uses TRBV11-3 with TRBJ1-3; no reliable D call. Trimming took 5 bases from V and 7 from J, leaving 9 bases between them. This CDR3 is built from 12 residues. Looked up from germline, CDR1 is SGHNT and CDR2 is YENEEA. CDR3 amino acids: CASSPHRNTIYF. The CDR3 nucleotides are TGTGCCAGCAGCCCTCACCGGAACACCATATATTTT.

This chain connects TRBV24-1 to TRBJ1-2; a possible D gene is TRBD1 (6 bases). Trimming left V 4 bases short and J 2 bases short, with 13 bases between. Germline lookup yields CDR1 KGHDR and CDR2 SFDVKD. CDR3 length equals 15 residues. The CDR3 loop is CATSEAPGVNYGYTF. The CDR3 bases are TGTGCCACCAGTGAAGCTCCAGGGGTAAACTATGGCTACACCTTC.

The chain employs TRBV28 and TRBJ1-1; maybe TRBD1 (5 bases). The length of the CDR3 is 13 residues. Germline V gives CDR1 MDHEN, CDR2 SYDVKM. Deletions cut 6 bases from V and 1 base from J, with 9 bases between. CDR3 residues: CASRPDRNTEAFF. The DNA for the CDR3 is TGTGCCAGCAGACCCGACAGGAACACTGAAGCTTTCTTT.

CDR3 DNA: TGTGCCAGCAGCTTGGCGGGGCTAGCTTACGAGCAGTACTTC. This encodes CASSLAGLAYEQYF. The chain is built from TRBV5-6 and TRBJ2-7; D may match TRBD1 or TRBD2 (5 bases each). V lost 0 bases and J 4 bases, leaving 11 bases between the germline ends. CDR1 is SGHDT and CDR2 is YYEEEE in the germline V gene. CDR3 length: 14 residues.

CDR3 amino acids: CATSRDRGRSVGETQYF. As DNA, the CDR3 is TGTGCCACCAGCAGAGACCGGGGCCGATCTGTTGGAGAGACCCAGTACTTC. The chain employs TRBV15 and TRBJ2-5, with D perhaps TRBD1 or TRBD2 (5 bases each). Deletions cut 0 bases from V and 4 bases from J, with 18 bases between. CDR3 size: 17 residues. Germline assignment: CDR1 LNHNV and CDR2 YYDKDF (reference sequence).

This chain connects TRBV10-3 to TRBJ2-7, with 8 nucleotides matching TRBD1. The ends lost 6 bases at V and 0 bases at J; junction bases unmatched: 7. CDR1 and CDR2 (germline): ENHRY, SYGVKD. This CDR3 has 15 residues. The CDR3 region is CAIRGRTGPSYEQYF. The CDR3 DNA follows: TGTGCCATCAGAGGGCGGACAGGGCCCTCCTACGAGCAGTACTTC.

The chain combines TRBV7-2 with TRBJ1-1; D is unclear. The germline V gene has CDR1 SGHTA and CDR2 FQGNSA. V was trimmed by 8 bases and J by 3 bases, leaving 16 bases between them. This CDR3 contains 14 residues. The CDR3 DNA is TGTGCCAGCGCCCCCTCGGACGGATACACTGAAGCTTTCTTT. Translated: CASAPSDGYTEAFF.

The chain couples TRBV10-3 to TRBJ1-5; 11 bases align to TRBD1. There are 15 residues in the CDR3. Germline V lookup: CDR1 ENHRY, CDR2 SYGVKD. J was trimmed by 6 bases and V by 4 bases; bases with no gene match: 5. The DNA of the CDR3 is TGTGCCATCAGTGCGGGACAGGGGGACGGTCAGCCCCAGCATTTT. Protein product: CAISAGQGDGQPQHF.

The rearrangement joins TRBV6-5 to TRBJ2-2; the match to TRBD2 covers 7 bases. The CDR3 totals 15 residues. Germline-derived CDR1 and CDR2 are MNHEY and SVGAGI. The V and J ends lost 6 bases and 4 bases, in that order; junction bases with no gene match: 8. The CDR3 DNA reads TGTGCCAGCAGCACCGGGACTACAGCCACCGGGGAGCTGTTTTTT. Translation: CASSTGTTATGELFF.

As regards this clone: The sample holds other DNA sequences that translate to the same CDR3. The chain carries TRBV12-3 or TRBV12-4 and TRBJ2-5; no clear D gene. The ends were cut back, 1 base at V and 4 bases at J, with 1 base in the middle. This CDR3 has 11 amino acids. CDR3 amino acids: CASSLGETQYF. The CDR3 DNA reads TGTGCCAGCAGTTTAGGAGAGACCCAGTACTTC.

This clone occurred once. V is TRBV7-2 and J is TRBJ2-7, with D tentatively TRBD1 (5 bases). V was clipped by 3 bases and J by 2 bases, with 14 bases between them. Germline loops: CDR1 SGHTA, CDR2 FQGNSA. The CDR3 has 15 residues. CDR3 sequence reads: CASSFLGRATYEQYF. The CDR3 DNA sequence: TGTGCCAGCAGCTTCCTGGGCAGGGCCACCTACGAGCAGTACTTC. Full variable domain (rest looked up from reference TRBV7-2 and TRBJ2-7): GAGVSQSPSNKVTEKGKDVELRCDPISGHTALYWYRQSLGQGLEFLIYFQGNSAPDKSGLPSDRFSAERTGGSVSTLTIQRTQQEDSAVYLCASSFLGRATYEQYFGPGTRLTVT.

The chain has TRBV5-1 and TRBJ2-3; tentative D call: TRBD1 (5 bases). The germline V gene encodes CDR1 SGHRS and CDR2 YFSETQ. This CDR3 has 16 residues. V lost 0 bases and J 0 bases, leaving 11 bases between the germline ends. The CDR3 DNA reads as TGCGCCAGCAGCTTGGGTCTAGGGGCCAGCACAGATACGCAGTATTTT. Translating it yields CASSLGLGASTDTQYF.

The chain joins TRBV11-3 to TRBJ1-1; D might be TRBD1 (5 bases). CDR3 length equals 15 residues. V lost 3 bases and J lost 2, with 13 bases in between. Germline CDR1 is SGHNT and CDR2 is YENEEA. The CDR3 sequence is CASSFSYTGNTEAFF. CDR3 DNA: TGTGCCAGCAGCTTCTCCTATACAGGCAACACTGAAGCTTTCTTT.

This chain joins TRBV11-2 and TRBJ2-5, with 8 bases that match TRBD2. Trimming cost V 5 bases and J 3 bases; bases outside gene matches: 11. Per germline, CDR1 SGHAT and CDR2 FQNNGV. This CDR3 comprises 16 residues. The CDR3 DNA is TGTGCCAGCAGCCACCGGAGAGCGGGGGAAGAAGAGACCCAGTACTTC. It codes for CASSHRRAGEEETQYF.

This clone was seen just once. The V and J genes are TRBV4-1 and TRBJ2-3, with D maybe TRBD2 (5 bases). This CDR3 has 14 amino acids. Germline assignment: CDR1 MGHRA and CDR2 YSYEKL. V was pared by 1 base and J by 5 bases, with 10 bases between. In DNA, the CDR3 is TGCGCCAGCAGCCAAGTAGGAGGAAGAGATACGCAGTATTTT. Translated, it gives CASSQVGGRDTQYF.

The chain recombines TRBV28 with TRBJ1-1; D is unclear. The CDR3 is made up of 13 amino acids. Trimming took 6 bases from V and 5 from J, leaving 13 bases between them. In germline, CDR1 is MDHEN, CDR2 SYDVKM. The CDR3 sequence: CASRAGPRTEAFF. The CDR3 DNA sequence: TGTGCCAGCAGGGCCGGCCCGCGGACTGAAGCTTTCTTT.

The table lists this clone with a count of one. J is TRBJ1-4 and V is TRBV5-6; D is unresolved. Per the germline V gene, CDR1 is SGHDT and CDR2 is YYEEEE. There are 18 residues in the CDR3. Trimming left V 3 bases short and J 6 bases short, with 24 bases between. The CDR3 sequence: CASSSTQKNKPGHEKLFF. CDR3 DNA sequence: TGTGCCAGCAGCTCCACCCAAAAAAATAAACCAGGCCATGAAAAACTGTTTTTT. Together with reference TRBV5-6 and TRBJ1-4, the CDR3 gives the full variable domain: DAGVTQSPTHLIKTRGQQVTLRCSPKSGHDTVSWYQQALGQGPQFIFQYYEEEERQRGNFPDRFSGHQFPNYSSELNVNALLLGDSALYLCASSSTQKNKPGHEKLFFGSGTQLSVL.